This T cell receptor beta chain originates from a study of T cell repertoires in cytomegalovirus infection. TCRdb analysed the reads with MiXCR anew, one entry per CDR3 protein. The table lists more than 650,000 distinct CDR3 sequences, roughly a third of them singletons. This clonotype was obtained from a human donor in good health (CMV status not recorded). Some clones in this sample may be carry-over from other donors' samples. Sequenced input: PBMCs.

In DNA, the CDR3 is TGTGCCAGTAGTGCCGGACAGAGCACCGGGGAGCTGTTTTTT. This codes for CASSAGQSTGELFF. The chain links TRBV19 to TRBJ2-2; TRBD1 might be the D (6 bases). Trimming removed 5 bases at V and 4 bases at J, with 11 bases between. There are 14 residues in the CDR3. Germline lookup yields CDR1 LNHDA and CDR2 SQIVND (reference sequence).